The subject of this entry is one T cell receptor (beta chain). The sample belongs to a study of blood T cell repertoires in COVID-19. Study background: Acute-phase and convalescent COVID-19 samples originated in the United States, Italy and Spain. From T cells, B-cell-depleted T cells, or PBMCs came the material, which was cDNA or gDNA.

V was cut by 2 bases and J by 11 bases, with 19 bases left in between. This CDR3 is 14 amino acids long. Germline assignment: CDR1 SGHRS and CDR2 YFSETQ. How the authors handled the data: Estimation of nucleated cell counts was performed using reference gene primer amplification. Clones were read by immunoSEQ multiplex PCR, and TCRdb kept only the in-frame ones, dropping some. From that table come the V and J calls and clone size; the DNA was used to work out D and trimming. The repertoire holds roughly 150,000 clones, 75% to 90% seen once, with 15% in the top ten. Sequencing was done on a sample of peripheral blood. The TCR was taken from a woman between 40 and 55 years old with acute or convalescent COVID-19. The rearrangement uses TRBV5-1 and TRBJ1-1, with D possibly matching TRBD1 (6 bases). The CDR3: CASSLGQRGSVAFF. The DNA for the CDR3 is TGCGCCAGCAGCTTAGGACAGCGGGGAAGTGTGGCTTTCTTT.